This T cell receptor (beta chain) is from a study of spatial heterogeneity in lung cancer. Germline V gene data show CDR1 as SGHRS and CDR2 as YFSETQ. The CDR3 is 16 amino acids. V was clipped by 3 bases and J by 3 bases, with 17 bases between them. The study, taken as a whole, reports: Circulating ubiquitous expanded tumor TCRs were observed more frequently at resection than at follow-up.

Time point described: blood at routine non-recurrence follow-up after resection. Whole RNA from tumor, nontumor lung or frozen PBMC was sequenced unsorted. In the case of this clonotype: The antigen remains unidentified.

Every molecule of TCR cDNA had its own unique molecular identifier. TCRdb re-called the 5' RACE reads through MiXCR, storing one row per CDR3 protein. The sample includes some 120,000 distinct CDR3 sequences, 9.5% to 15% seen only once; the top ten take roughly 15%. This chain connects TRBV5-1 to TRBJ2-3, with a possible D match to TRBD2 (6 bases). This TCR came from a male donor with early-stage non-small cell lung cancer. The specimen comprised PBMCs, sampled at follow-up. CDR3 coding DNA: TGCGCCAGCAGCTCTAGACTAGAGGGCCTGACAGATACGCAGTATTTT. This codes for CASSSRLEGLTDTQYF.